These T cell receptor beta chains were read from a single sample in a study of shared clonotypes between healthy human individuals. The table came from immunoSEQ multiplex PCR; TCRdb's copy has only in-frame clones and leaves some out. The data contain some 1 million clones, approximately 72% of them singletons. Sequencing input: memory CD4+ T cells sorted from blood. The receptors derive from a man between 18 and 35 years old in good health. Each CDR3 is given without its conserved first and last residue.

J gene	V gene	CDR3 protein
TRBJ2-3	TRBV6-6	ASTNPSGGATDTQY
TRBJ1-2	TRBV27	ASSATGEGYT
TRBJ2-7	TRBV5-6	ASSLLGRTGSYEQY
TRBJ2-7	TRBV6-5	ASSSSGHSYEQY
TRBJ2-3	TRBV6-1	ASSRVRVADTQY
TRBJ2-7	TRBV7-2	ASSPKGGPGYEQY
TRBJ1-5	TRBV7-9	ASSFEGLQPQH
TRBJ2-5	TRBV28	ASSLLGETQY
TRBJ2-2	TRBV5-8	ASSLVGRIKNTGELF
TRBJ2-5	TRBV20-1	SALWQETQY
TRBJ1-1	TRBV19	ASRGRNTEAF
TRBJ2-5	TRBV18	ASSPTSDSGETQY
TRBJ2-7	TRBV6-5	ASRSHTFSYEQY
TRBJ2-2	TRBV10-2	ASSDRGTNTGELF
TRBJ2-2	TRBV18	ASSRLMNTGELF
TRBJ2-5	TRBV2	ATGVMEETQY
TRBJ1-3	TRBV4-1	ASSPRERSGNTIY
TRBJ1-4	TRBV5-1	ASSSSGTSNEKLF
TRBJ2-7	TRBV7-2	ASSLASPGSWIEQY
TRBJ2-2	TRBV15	ATSRDTLRGGELF
TRBJ2-7	TRBV30	AWSVGSYEQY
TRBJ1-4	TRBV5-1	ASSLGQGASSSGEKLF
TRBJ1-1	TRBV5-6	ASSLGQGEAF
TRBJ1-4	TRBV30	AWSGGLDEKLF
TRBJ2-7	TRBV19	ASSHNQKAYSYEQY
TRBJ2-2	TRBV30	GSSDTGELF
TRBJ1-2	TRBV30	AWSVQGLPHGYT
TRBJ1-5	TRBV28	ASRTKGSNQPQH
TRBJ2-3	TRBV4-1	ASSRYNGGASRDTQY
TRBJ2-2	TRBV30	AWSVEDLNTGELF
TRBJ2-3	TRBV30	AWRPPGRGVADTQY
TRBJ2-5	TRBV7-9	ASSPDTFGETQY
TRBJ1-5	TRBV18	ASSQTGGRQPQH
TRBJ1-2	TRBV7-2	ASSLQTGSTYGYT
TRBJ2-7	TRBV18	ASSPMEGVYEQY
TRBJ1-2	TRBV30	AWNPPRGRNYGYT
-	TRBV6-5	ASSYRETGAYEQY
TRBJ2-4	TRBV2	ASSDLGGQGASKNIQY
TRBJ1-1	TRBV5-1	ASSAGTGNTEAF
TRBJ2-3	TRBV4-1	ASRGLASGATDTQY
TRBJ1-5	TRBV6-6	ASNAPQGVSNQPQH
TRBJ1-1	TRBV6-5	ASRRQGGTEAF
TRBJ1-6	TRBV30	AWSGRGRQGTSPLH
TRBJ1-1	TRBV30	AWSAFKGEAF
TRBJ2-1	TRBV18	ASSPMVDEQF
TRBJ2-4	TRBV5-8	ASSLGSGGAKNIQY
TRBJ2-7	TRBV5-4	ASSWGQGASYEQY
TRBJ2-3	TRBV4-1	ASSQGQGWGTDTQY
TRBJ1-4	TRBV7-9	ASSFHTATNEKLF
TRBJ2-5	TRBV5-1	ASSPPLGETQY
TRBJ2-7	TRBV10-3	AISGTSRAYEQY
TRBJ1-4	TRBV7-2	ASSSRASNEKLF
TRBJ2-1	TRBV18	ASSPDLEQF